One sample yielded the 24 T cell receptor beta chains listed below, sequenced in a study of early T cells in non-severe SARS-CoV-2 infection. TCRdb independently ran MiXCR on the 5' RACE reads; one entry per CDR3 protein. This sample yields tens of thousands of distinct CDR3 sequences, of which approximately 13% are seen a single time; almost 8.5% belongs to the top ten. The sample consisted of whole blood. These receptors originate from an adult who was a healthcare worker with PCR-confirmed SARS-CoV-2 infection or an uninfected control (not recorded which).

The sample holds many counts of this clonotype. The chain combines TRBV20-1 with TRBJ1-5; 8 bases map to TRBD1. The CDR3 is made up of 14 amino acids. J was trimmed by 4 bases and V by 4 bases; bases with no gene match: 6. Germline CDR1 and CDR2: DFQATT and SNEGSKA (reference sequence). CDR3 protein: CSAKAQGGNQPQHF. The CDR3 DNA reads as TGCAGTGCTAAGGCACAGGGGGGAAATCAGCCCCAGCATTTT.

This clonotype came up many times. The chain combines TRBV12-3 or TRBV12-4 with TRBJ2-2; no clear D gene. The CDR3 consists of 12 residues. Trimming stripped 6 bases from V and 3 bases from J, with 5 bases between. The CDR3 spells CASREYTGELFF. CDR3 coding DNA: TGTGCCAGCAGGGAGTACACCGGGGAGCTGTTTTTT.

The V call is TRBV12-3 or TRBV12-4, the J call TRBJ2-1, with D possibly being TRBD1 (5 bases). This CDR3 has 12 amino acids. The V end lost 6 bases, the J end lost 10 bases, and 13 bases lay between the germline ends. As DNA, the CDR3 is TGTGCCAGCAGCCAGACAGCCTACGAGCAGTTCTTC. It codes for CASSQTAYEQFF.

This clonotype occurred a few times. The J gene is TRBJ2-7, the V gene TRBV5-1, with 10 positions matching TRBD2. The germline V gene has CDR1 SGHRS and CDR2 YFSETQ. Trimming at V came to 4 bases and at J to 4 bases, leaving 5 bases not matched to a gene. This CDR3 spans 14 amino acids. The chain's CDR3 is CASSGAGGKYEQYF. The CDR3 DNA follows: TGCGCCAGCAGCGGAGCGGGAGGGAAGTACGAGCAGTACTTC.

At least ten counts were recorded for this clonotype. As DNA, the CDR3 is TGTGCCAGCAGCCACGGGGGACAGGGGATATATGAGCAGTTCTTC. This translates into CASSHGGQGIYEQFF. The rearrangement joins TRBV6-6 to TRBJ2-1, with 10 bases matching TRBD1. This CDR3 has 15 residues. J was trimmed by 8 bases and V by 6 bases; bases with no gene match: 10. In germline, CDR1 is MNHNY, CDR2 SVGAGI (reference sequence).

This clonotype has at least ten counts. The V gene is TRBV5-1, the J gene TRBJ2-2; TRBD1 or TRBD2 may be the D gene (5 bases each). The CDR3 contains 14 residues. With 4 bases removed from V and 4 bases from J, the gap between germline ends came to 11 bases. The germline V gene encodes CDR1 SGHRS and CDR2 YFSETQ. CDR3 amino acids: CASSPGTVTGELFF. The CDR3 DNA reads TGCGCCAGCAGCCCCGGGACCGTCACCGGGGAGCTGTTTTTT.

J is TRBJ2-7 and V is TRBV18, with D maybe TRBD1 (6 bases). Germline V gene lookup returns CDR1 KGHSH and CDR2 LQKENI. With 4 bases removed from V and 0 bases from J, the gap between germline ends came to 10 bases. The CDR3 has 14 amino acids. The CDR3 nucleotides read TGTGCCAGCTCACGGGACACGAGCTCCTACGAGCAGTACTTC. Translated: CASSRDTSSYEQYF.

The CDR3 DNA follows: TGTGCCAGCAGTGAACGCCCGGGACGTCCTGAACCTGAAGCTTTCTTT. Translating gives CASSERPGRPEPEAFF. The chain combines TRBV6-6 with TRBJ1-1; a weak D match, TRBD1 (5 bases). Per germline, CDR1 MNHNY and CDR2 SVGAGI (reference sequence). V lost 5 bases, J lost 6 bases, and 22 bases lay in between. This CDR3 comprises 16 residues.

The chain carries TRBV4-2 and TRBJ2-7; D gene uncertain. Per the germline V gene, CDR1 is LGHNA and CDR2 is YNFKEQ. The CDR3 consists of 15 residues. Trimming removed 3 bases at V and 1 base at J, with 13 bases between. For the CDR3, the DNA is TGTGCCAGCAGCCATGGCGCAAAAGATTCCTACGAGCAGTACTTC. Translating it yields CASSHGAKDSYEQYF.

V usage is TRBV29-1 and J usage is TRBJ1-1; TRBD1 agrees at 10 bases. Trimming took 5 bases from V and 4 from J; bases not matched to a gene: 7. Germline V lookup: CDR1 SQVTM, CDR2 ANQGSEA. This CDR3 comprises 14 residues. The CDR3 reads CSVSGTGAATEAFF. The CDR3 nucleotides read TGCAGCGTTTCCGGGACAGGGGCGGCCACTGAAGCTTTCTTT.

This clonotype is a singleton in its sample. This chain connects TRBV12-3 or TRBV12-4 to TRBJ1-5; D gene ambiguous. V was shortened by 6 bases and J by 0 bases, with 12 bases between the two germline ends. This CDR3 region has 15 residues. The DNA for the CDR3 is TGTGCCAGCAGCTCCTACCTAGCTAGCAATCAGCCCCAGCATTTT. Translated: CASSSYLASNQPQHF.

V gene TRBV6-1 combines with J gene TRBJ2-7, with D tentatively TRBD1 (6 bases). V lost 10 bases and J 0 bases, leaving 16 bases between the germline ends. The CDR3 has 14 amino acids. Germline CDR1 MNHNS, CDR2 SASEGT. The CDR3 protein is CAIQAGTFSYEQYF. CDR3 in DNA: TGTGCCATTCAGGCCGGGACATTCTCCTACGAGCAGTACTTC.

Only a few counts were recorded for this clonotype. The chain couples TRBV29-1 to TRBJ2-3; the D is unclear. The CDR3 covers 13 residues. Trimming took off 4 bases at V and 0 bases at J, with 8 bases between the two ends. Germline V CDR1 and CDR2: SQVTM, ANQGSEA. In DNA form, the CDR3 reads TGCAGCGTTGGAACTACTAGCACAGATACGCAGTATTTT. Translating gives CSVGTTSTDTQYF.

This clonotype was seen ten or more times. J is TRBJ1-1 and V is TRBV29-1; D is unresolved. From germline, CDR1 is SQVTM and CDR2 ANQGSEA. This CDR3 comprises 11 residues. The V end was cut by 1 base, the J end by 10 bases, with 10 bases between. The CDR3 DNA follows: TGCAGCGTTGAAGTCCCTTGGGGAGCTTTCTTT. This encodes CSVEVPWGAFF.

The rearrangement uses TRBV15 and TRBJ2-1, with TRBD2 matching 8 bases. Germline V gives CDR1 LNHNV, CDR2 YYDKDF (reference sequence). CDR3 length: 18 residues. Germline trimming cut 0 bases from V and 2 bases from J; bases unmatched to any gene: 9. The CDR3 sequence is CATSRDLESGSAYNEQFF. CDR3 nucleotide sequence: TGTGCCACCAGCAGAGATTTGGAAAGCGGGAGTGCCTACAATGAGCAGTTCTTC.

There are a few counts of this clonotype. This chain connects TRBV11-2 to TRBJ2-3; 8 bases align to TRBD2. Germline V gene sequence: CDR1 SGHAT, CDR2 FQNNGV. Trimming took 2 bases from V and 3 from J; bases not matched to a gene: 4. The CDR3 is 15 amino acids. Written as DNA, the CDR3 is TGTGCCAGCAGCTTATCACTAGCGGCTACAGATACGCAGTATTTT. It yields the protein CASSLSLAATDTQYF. The complete variable domain, with remaining parts taken from reference TRBV11-2 and TRBJ2-3, reads EAGVAQSPRYKIIEKRQSVAFWCNPISGHATLYWYQQILGQGPKLLIQFQNNGVVDDSQLPKDRFSAERLKGVDSTLKIQPAKLEDSAVYLCASSLSLAATDTQYFGPGTRLTVL.

This chain joins TRBV9 and TRBJ2-5; D possibly matches TRBD1 or TRBD2 (5 bases each). Trimming removed 4 bases from V and 5 bases from J, with 18 bases in between. Germline-derived CDR1 and CDR2 are SGDLS and YYNGEE. There are 15 residues in the CDR3. CDR3 DNA: TGTGCCAGCAGCCCCCGAGGGGCCCTGGGCGAGACCCAGTACTTC. This gives the protein CASSPRGALGETQYF.

V gene TRBV18 combines with J gene TRBJ2-1; D remains ambiguous. This CDR3 region has 14 residues. Germline V gives CDR1 KGHSH, CDR2 LQKENI. Trimming left V 3 bases short and J 5 bases short, with 11 bases between. CDR3 DNA sequence: TGTGCCAGCTCACCGACGGTCTTAGACAATGAGCAGTTCTTC. It translates to CASSPTVLDNEQFF.

This chain joins TRBV20-1 and TRBJ2-7, with D unclear. The CDR3 runs 14 residues. V lost 0 bases and J 0 bases, leaving 9 bases between the germline ends. Germline CDR1 is DFQATT and CDR2 is SNEGSKA (reference sequence). DNA of the CDR3: TGCAGTGCTAGAGACGGCAGGCGCTCCTACGAGCAGTACTTC. Protein product: CSARDGRRSYEQYF.

The chain joins TRBV20-1 to TRBJ2-5; 12 nucleotides agree with TRBD2. Germline CDR1 and CDR2: DFQATT and SNEGSKA (reference sequence). The junction had 1 base not matched to a gene; V was cut back by 3 bases and J by 5 bases. The CDR3 has 13 residues. The CDR3 DNA is TGCAGTGCTAGTACTAGCGGGAGGGAGACCCAGTACTTC. As protein: CSASTSGRETQYF.

This chain connects TRBV5-1 to TRBJ2-7; tentative D call: TRBD1 (5 bases). Germline loops: CDR1 SGHRS, CDR2 YFSETQ. V was trimmed by 4 bases and J by 2 bases, leaving 10 bases between them. The length of the CDR3 is 13 residues. CDR3 protein: CASSPDRAYEQYF. The CDR3 bases are TGCGCCAGCAGCCCAGACAGAGCCTACGAGCAGTACTTC.

A few counts support this clonotype. This chain joins TRBV2 and TRBJ2-3; 11 nucleotides align to TRBD1. Germline assignment: CDR1 SNHLY and CDR2 FYNNEI. The CDR3 length is 14 residues. Trimming cost V 6 bases and J 4 bases; bases outside gene matches: 3. In DNA form, the CDR3 reads TGTGCCAGCAGATTGGACAGGGGGCCAGATACGCAGTATTTT. Residues: CASRLDRGPDTQYF.

The chain employs TRBV27 and TRBJ2-7; 11 nucleotides line up with TRBD2. CDR1 is MNHEY, CDR2 SMNVEV, per germline (reference sequence). The CDR3 has 17 residues. Trimming removed 5 bases from V and 5 bases from J; junction bases left unmatched: 14. CDR3 nucleotide sequence: TGTGCCAGCAGTCCCTCCCCCCCCACTAGCGGGAGCCACGAGCAGTACTTC. Its translation is CASSPSPPTSGSHEQYF.

This clonotype has more than one count but fewer than ten. The chain joins TRBV4-1 to TRBJ1-3, with 7 bases aligning to TRBD1. CDR3 size: 16 residues. Germline V CDR1 and CDR2: MGHRA, YSYEKL. Trimming cost V 3 bases and J 3 bases; bases outside gene matches: 8. The CDR3 spells CASSQDPDRVGNTIYF. The CDR3 nucleotides are TGCGCCAGCAGCCAGGACCCCGACAGGGTTGGAAACACCATATATTTT.